This T cell receptor beta chain appears in the sequencing data of a study of CD8+CD57+ T cells in acquired aplastic anemia. The TCR beta profiling, which covered VDJ combination and CDR3 sequence, was carried out using genomic DNA as the template. Each CDR3 protein is one row after TCRdb ran MiXCR on the reads. Among 200,000 to 300,000 distinct CDR3 sequences listed, 82% were seen once. Germline values: CDR1 SGHDT, CDR2 YYEEEE. V was clipped by 2 bases and J by 5 bases, with 19 bases between them. The CDR3 totals 16 residues. Patients chosen for sequencing had CD8+CD57+ cells that had expanded, as shown by flow cytometry.

The clonotype comes from a human donor with aplastic anemia. Sequenced input: sorted CD4+, CD8+, or CD8+CD57+ T cells (not recorded which) from PBMCs. The rearrangement joins TRBV5-6 to TRBJ1-2; D unresolved. The CDR3 loop reads CASSLHSDGLVYGYTF. The CDR3 DNA reads as TGTGCCAGCAGCTTACATAGCGACGGGCTCGTATATGGCTACACCTTC.